This T cell receptor (beta chain) was recorded in a study of blood T cell repertoires in COVID-19. As for the study in general: Acute-phase and convalescent COVID-19 samples originated in the United States, Italy and Spain. The cDNA or gDNA used as material had been derived from T cells, B-cell-depleted T cells, or PBMCs.

The CDR3 length is 13 residues. V gave up 2 bases and J gave up 4 bases, with 6 bases separating them. The assay was immunoSEQ multiplex PCR, and TCRdb's table has in-frame clones only and misses some. Of approximately 350,000 clones in the sample, 88% were seen once. The receptor was isolated from a woman in her 70s with COVID-19, enrolled during active disease. Sequencing was done on a sample of peripheral blood. The chain links TRBV12-3 or TRBV12-4 to TRBJ1-3, with unresolved D. The CDR3 region has the DNA TGTGCCAGCAGTTTATGGAGGGGAAACACCATATATTTT. This sequence encodes CASSLWRGNTIYF.